What follows describes a single T cell receptor (beta chain). The table lists this clone with a count of one. Its antigen specificity is not known. The input lacks base qualities; no much larger clone sits a single base away. TCRbeta CDR3 regions were amplified from genomic DNA using the immunoSEQ Assay, a bias-controlled multiplex PCR. As for how the authors treated the data: Nucleated cell counts per sample were estimated from amplification of reference gene primers within the assay. To quantify the absolute abundance of each unique TCRbeta CDR3 rearrangement, sequence reads were collapsed and filtered. For each sample, productive Simpson clonality was calculated by taking the square root of Simpson's diversity index across productive rearrangements. TCRdb limited this immuneACCESS table to in-frame rearrangements with V and J called. A share of clones is missing; checked studies link under half to unresolved V genes, and the rest is unexplained. V and J calls and clone size follow that table, whereas D and trimming were derived from the DNA. Present in this sample are roughly 77,000 clones, 70% to 90% of which were seen just once. Jointly, the top ten make up around 6.7% of the sample.

The entry originates in a study of blood T cell repertoires in COVID-19 (dated by TCRdb to the early 2020s). Regarding the research as a whole: Samples from collaborators originated in the United States, Italy and Spain and spanned both the acute and convalescent phases of COVID-19. Deeply sampled blood TCRbeta repertoires from subjects exposed to, actively infected with, or recovered from COVID-19 were included in the dataset. Where available, HLA class I and class II types were taken from metadata supplied by the sample provider and were not determined by assay-based typing. The repertoires were released in a freely available public database intended as a resource for research on the immune response to SARS-CoV-2. The sample metadata nearly always contained a de-identified subject ID, COVID-19 status, age in years and sex. The prospective study material was composed of cDNA or gDNA derived from T cells, B-cell-depleted T cells, or PBMCs. The samples were drawn from two sources: the first 160 participants of the ongoing ImmuneRACE study, and 1,200 or so subjects contributed by 6 global collaborators.

Collaborating institutions collected whole blood in K2EDTA tubes following their own protocols. Collaborator samples were shipped for TCRbeta analysis as frozen whole blood, isolated PBMCs, or DNA extracted from either sample type. From its cysteine to its phenylalanine, the CDR3 spans 14 amino acids. Only the CDR3 DNA is retained, 42 bases long and in frame from the first base. CDR1 and CDR2 (LGHDT, YNNKEL) derive from the germline V gene (reference sequence). After removal of 4 bases from V and 5 bases from J, the junction retains 4 bases not matched to a gene. Beyond this particular receptor, the publication reports: The quantity of clinical and demographic metadata differed by source and by participant and was supplied without curation.

This sequence originates from a woman over 75 with active COVID-19. The sample was peripheral blood. The chain links TRBV3-1 (or the pseudogene TRBV3-2) with TRBJ2-5; a stretch of 10 junction bases matches TRBD1. The CDR3 here reads CASSLRDRGETQYF. The DNA reads as follows: TGTGCCAGCAGCCTCCGGGACAGGGGTGAGACCCAGTACTTC.